This T cell receptor (beta chain) was sequenced during a study of shared clonotypes between healthy human individuals. The germline V and J ends were trimmed by 5 bases and 1 base, with 14 bases remaining between them. Germline V gives CDR1 SGHTA, CDR2 FQGTGA. The CDR3 has 15 residues. TCRdb's table, derived via immunoSEQ multiplex PCR, lists solely in-frame clones and lacks some. The sample yields 950,000 to 1,100,000 clones, about 75% seen once. The rearrangement joins TRBV7-3 to TRBJ1-1; tentative D call: TRBD1 (6 bases). The receptor's source is a man younger than 30 in good health. What was sequenced was memory CD4+ T cells sorted from blood. Documented subset: CD45RA-negative fraction. The CDR3: CASSPYSGQNTEAFF. The DNA for the CDR3 is TGTGCCAGCAGCCCGTATTCGGGACAGAACACTGAAGCTTTCTTT.